Listed below are T cell receptor beta chains from one sample, sequenced in a study of blood T cell repertoires in COVID-19. TCRdb's table, derived via immunoSEQ multiplex PCR, lists solely in-frame clones and lacks some. The profile shows some 140,000 clones, about 90% of them singletons. The material sequenced was peripheral blood. All receptors derive from a man aged 50 to 59 with acute or convalescent COVID-19. Both conserved end residues are part of each CDR3. D genes are given only for firm matches. Clone size, where shown, is once, few, many, or a class for clones that have expanded.

TRBV27	NA	NA	TRBJ2-1	TGTGCCAGCAGGCACAGGGATGGGGCTGTATACAATGAGCAGTTCTTC	CASRHRDGAVYNEQFF
TRBV28	NA	NA	TRBJ2-5	TGTGCCAGCAGTTTTTCTGGGGAGGGGGCCCAGTACTTC	CASSFSGEGAQYF
TRBV7-2	once	TRBD1	TRBJ1-2	TGTGCCAGCAGCTTAGTGACAGGGGGCTACTATGGCTACACCTTC	CASSLVTGGYYGYTF
TRBV9	NA	TRBD1	TRBJ2-5	TGTGCCAGCAGCGTAGCAACAGGGGGCGTCGAGACCCAGTACTTC	CASSVATGGVETQYF
TRBV4-3	NA	NA	TRBJ2-1	TGCGCCAGCAGCCAGGGCACGGGGGGCCACAATGAGCAGTTCTTC	CASSQGTGGHNEQFF
TRBV27	NA	NA	TRBJ2-7	TGTGCCAGCATCCCAGGGGGGAGAACCTACGAGCAGTACTTC	CASIPGGRTYEQYF
TRBV24-1	NA	TRBD1	TRBJ2-3	TGTGCCACCAGCCCAGGGGGCGCGGGCACAGATACGCAGTATTTT	CATSPGGAGTDTQYF
TRBV30	NA	NA	TRBJ1-6	TGTGCCTATCGAAAGGGAGGGTTTGAGAATTCACCCCTCCACTTT	CAYRKGGFENSPLHF
TRBV5-1	once	NA	TRBJ1-1	TGCGCCAGCAGCCCCCGAGAGGGAGGCACTGAAGCTTTCTTT	CASSPREGGTEAFF
TRBV24-1	NA	NA	TRBJ2-1	TGTGCCACCAGTGACTCCGGGAGCAACAATGAGCAGTTCTTC	CATSDSGSNNEQFF
TRBV10-2	NA	TRBD1	TRBJ1-2	TGCGCCAGCAGCGAGGGACAGGGGGCAGGGGGCTACACCTTC	CASSEGQGAGGYTF
TRBV7-2	NA	NA	TRBJ2-5	TGTGCCAGCACCTGGGGGGTTGGGGAGACCCAGTACTTC	CASTWGVGETQYF
TRBV19	NA	NA	TRBJ1-2	TGTGCCAGTAGTACGATTTCGACAGCCAACTATGGCTACACCTTC	CASSTISTANYGYTF
TRBV3-1/TRBV3-2	NA	NA	TRBJ2-3	TGTGCCAGCAGCCAAGTCCGATGGGGGGTTCGAACAGATACGCAGTATTTT	CASSQVRWGVRTDTQYF
TRBV7-2	NA	NA	TRBJ2-2	TGTGCCAGCAGCTTAGTCTTAGCGGGGGAGCTGTTTTTT	CASSLVLAGELFF
TRBV7-9	few	TRBD1	TRBJ1-2	TGTGCCAGCAGCTGGGCGACAGGGGGCGATGGCTACACCTTC	CASSWATGGDGYTF
TRBV29-1	NA	NA	TRBJ2-6	TGCAGCGTTGCCCTCCGAGGATTCTCTGGGGCCAACGTCCTGACTTTC	CSVALRGFSGANVLTF
TRBV16	few	TRBD1	TRBJ1-5	TGTGCCAGCAGTCACGACAGGGGAAATGGTCAGCCCCAGCATTTT	CASSHDRGNGQPQHF
TRBV6-5	NA	TRBD1	TRBJ2-1	TGTGCCAGAACGTGGGCCGGGACAGGGCCCAATGAGCAGTTCTTC	CARTWAGTGPNEQFF
TRBV27	once	TRBD1	TRBJ1-3	TGTGCCAGTCGGCGGGCCGGGACAGGGGAGCCAAACACCATATATTTT	CASRRAGTGEPNTIYF
TRBV19	NA	TRBD1	TRBJ1-2	TGTGCCAGTAGTTCTCAGGGGGCGCGGTATGGCTACACCTTC	CASSSQGARYGYTF
TRBV30	NA	TRBD1	TRBJ1-1	TGTGCCTGGAGTCCGACAGGGGGTATGAACACTGAAGCTTTCTTT	CAWSPTGGMNTEAFF
TRBV3-1/TRBV3-2	NA	NA	TRBJ2-5	TGTGCCAGCAACACGGGGGTACAGACCCAGTACTTC	CASNTGVQTQYF
TRBV7-2	once	TRBD2	TRBJ2-1	TGTGCCAGCACCGTTGGACTAGCGGGAGCCAATGAGCAGTTCTTC	CASTVGLAGANEQFF
TRBV19	NA	TRBD1	TRBJ2-3	TGTGCCAGTAGTATAGTGGGACAGGGTAGTCTAGCAGATACGCAGTATTTT	CASSIVGQGSLADTQYF
TRBV20-1	NA	NA	TRBJ1-2	TGCAGTGCTATCCAGGGTCAAGGCTACACCTTC	CSAIQGQGYTF